The 13 T cell receptor beta chains below come from one sample, sequenced in a study of cytomegalovirus exposure and HLA in healthy donors. The method was immunoSEQ multiplex PCR; TCRdb's version includes in-frame clones alone and lacks a portion of them. Of 100,000 to 150,000 clones in the sample, about 91% are singletons; the top ten hold about 1.8%. The sequencing sample was made of PBMCs. The origin of the receptors is a man aged 18-30 years in good health and CMV-seronegative.

The chain carries TRBV28 and TRBJ1-5, with D perhaps matching TRBD1 (5 bases). Germline assignment: CDR1 MDHEN and CDR2 SYDVKM. Trimming removed 4 bases from V and 6 bases from J, with 13 bases in between. The CDR3 spans 14 residues. This CDR3 reads CASSSPGRAQPQHF. The CDR3 coding sequence is TGTGCCAGCAGTTCTCCAGGGAGGGCTCAGCCCCAGCATTTT. The full variable domain, completed using reference TRBV28 and TRBJ1-5, is DVKVTQSSRYLVKRTGEKVFLECVQDMDHENMFWYRQDPGLGLRLIYFSYDVKMKEKGDIPEGYSVSREKKERFSLILESASTNQTSMYLCASSSPGRAQPQHFGDGTRLSIL.

The rearrangement links TRBV27 to TRBJ1-5; no reliable D call. CDR1 and CDR2 from the germline V gene are MNHEY and SMNVEV (reference sequence). The CDR3 extends over 13 amino acids. The ends were cut back, 4 bases at V and 1 base at J, with 5 bases in the middle. Written as DNA, the CDR3 is TGTGCCAGCAGTTACGGGAGCAATCAGCCCCAGCATTTT. Protein product: CASSYGSNQPQHF.

J is TRBJ2-7 and V is TRBV19, with 10 bases aligning to TRBD2. CDR3 length: 14 amino acids. Germline CDR1 is LNHDA and CDR2 is SQIVND (reference sequence). V lost 7 bases, J lost 5 bases, and 8 bases stayed unmatched. CDR3 DNA: TGTGCCAGTAAGAGGGGACTAGCGAACCACGAGCAGTACTTC. Translation gives CASKRGLANHEQYF. Combining the CDR3 with reference TRBV19 and TRBJ2-7 gives the whole variable domain DGGITQSPKYLFRKEGQNVTLSCEQNLNHDAMYWYRQDPGQGLRLIYYSQIVNDFQKGDIAEGYSVSREKKESFPLTVTSAQKNPTAFYLCASKRGLANHEQYFGPGTRLTVT.

The chain is built from TRBV30 and TRBJ1-1; unclear D gene. The CDR3 covers 13 residues. Trimming shortened V by 0 bases and J by 6 bases, and 11 bases separated the two germline ends. Germline lookup yields CDR1 GTSNPN and CDR2 SVGIG (reference sequence). The CDR3 DNA reads TGTGCCTGGAGTGTGGTGGGCGTTCCTGAAGCTTTCTTT. It specifies CAWSVVGVPEAFF.

V is TRBV6-6 and J is TRBJ1-2, with D perhaps matching TRBD1 (5 bases). The CDR3 covers 11 residues. V was trimmed by 8 bases and J by 3 bases, leaving 7 bases between them. Per germline, CDR1 MNHNY and CDR2 SVGAGI (reference sequence). The CDR3, as DNA: TGTGCCAGCCGGGGGGACTATGGCTACACCTTC. The encoded protein is CASRGDYGYTF.

In DNA, the CDR3 is TGTGCCAGCAGATTACTGTTGCAGGGGGCGAGGGAAAAACTGTTTTTT. As protein: CASRLLLQGAREKLFF. The gene calls are TRBV11-2 and TRBJ1-4; 8 bases are shared with TRBD1. CDR1 is SGHAT, CDR2 FQNNGV, per germline. The CDR3 spans 16 residues. V shed 6 bases and J 8 bases; nucleotides not matched to a gene: 14. The full variable domain, its missing parts supplied by reference TRBV11-2 and TRBJ1-4, is EAGVAQSPRYKIIEKRQSVAFWCNPISGHATLYWYQQILGQGPKLLIQFQNNGVVDDSQLPKDRFSAERLKGVDSTLKIQPAKLEDSAVYLCASRLLLQGAREKLFFGSGTQLSVL.

The genes are TRBV11-2 and TRBJ2-5; D not resolved. Germline V gene data show CDR1 as SGHAT and CDR2 as FQNNGV. Trimming left V 5 bases short and J 0 bases short, with 7 bases between. The CDR3 length is 13 residues. DNA of the CDR3: TGTGCCAGCAGCATCCGGGACCAAGAGACCCAGTACTTC. Residues: CASSIRDQETQYF.

The rearrangement uses TRBV19 and TRBJ2-1, with 14 nucleotides matching TRBD2. CDR3 length equals 18 residues. CDR1 and CDR2 (germline): LNHDA, SQIVND (reference sequence). Trimming at V came to 7 bases and at J to 7 bases, leaving 15 bases not matched to a gene. CDR3 sequence: CASKPGTSGGVLWNEQFF. CDR3 coding DNA: TGTGCCAGTAAGCCCGGGACTAGCGGGGGAGTGTTGTGGAATGAGCAGTTCTTC. Combining the CDR3 with reference TRBV19 and TRBJ2-1 gives the whole variable domain DGGITQSPKYLFRKEGQNVTLSCEQNLNHDAMYWYRQDPGQGLRLIYYSQIVNDFQKGDIAEGYSVSREKKESFPLTVTSAQKNPTAFYLCASKPGTSGGVLWNEQFFGPGTRLTVL.

The chain employs TRBV18 and TRBJ1-5, with TRBD1 identical over 7 bases. The CDR3 has 16 amino acids. Germline V gives CDR1 KGHSH, CDR2 LQKENI. Trimming removed 0 bases from V and 6 bases from J; junction bases left unmatched: 8. The CDR3: CASSPPTGLISQPQHF. CDR3 DNA sequence: TGTGCCAGCTCACCACCGACAGGGTTGATTTCTCAGCCCCAGCATTTT.

This clone was counted a single time. The chain couples TRBV4-3 to TRBJ2-1, with TRBD2 matching over 16 bases. The CDR3 loop spans 20 amino acids. V lost 2 bases to trimming and J lost 4 bases; unmatched junction nucleotides: 11. The germline CDR1 and CDR2 sequences are LGHNA and YSLEER. The CDR3 coding sequence is TGCGCCAGCAGCCAAAGGCTAGGTGGGACTAGCGGGGGGGCTTACAATGAGCAGTTCTTC. It yields the protein CASSQRLGGTSGGAYNEQFF.

J is TRBJ2-2 and V is TRBV2, with 10 bases identical to TRBD2. The CDR3 totals 15 residues. The germline V gene encodes CDR1 SNHLY and CDR2 FYNNEI. The ends lost 7 bases at V and 6 bases at J; junction bases unmatched: 8. The CDR3 is CASKRELAGAGELFF. The DNA for the CDR3 is TGTGCCAGCAAGCGCGAGCTAGCGGGGGCCGGGGAGCTGTTTTTT.

This clone was recorded a few times. The V and J genes are TRBV15 and TRBJ2-2; no clear D gene. Germline V lookup: CDR1 LNHNV, CDR2 YYDKDF (reference sequence). Between the trimmed V and J ends, which lost 1 base and 1 base, there was a span of 10 bases. CDR3 length: 16 residues. Written as DNA, the CDR3 is TGTGCCACCAGCAGAGGGAGCACAAGGAACACCGGGGAGCTGTTTTTT. Encoded protein: CATSRGSTRNTGELFF. The full variable domain, completed using reference TRBV15 and TRBJ2-2, is DAMVIQNPRYQVTQFGKPVTLSCSQTLNHNVMYWYQQKSSQAPKLLFHYYDKDFNNEADTPDNFQSRRPNTSFCFLDIRSPGLGDTAMYLCATSRGSTRNTGELFFGEGSRLTVL.

Here the CDR3 reads CASSLPSGTLNTEAFF. As DNA, the CDR3 is TGTGCCAGCAGCTTACCGTCCGGGACACTGAACACTGAAGCTTTCTTT. This sequence joins TRBV5-6 and TRBJ1-1; D is possibly TRBD1 (6 bases). V was cut by 2 bases and J by 0 bases, with 14 bases left in between. The CDR3 covers 16 residues. From germline, CDR1 is SGHDT and CDR2 YYEEEE.